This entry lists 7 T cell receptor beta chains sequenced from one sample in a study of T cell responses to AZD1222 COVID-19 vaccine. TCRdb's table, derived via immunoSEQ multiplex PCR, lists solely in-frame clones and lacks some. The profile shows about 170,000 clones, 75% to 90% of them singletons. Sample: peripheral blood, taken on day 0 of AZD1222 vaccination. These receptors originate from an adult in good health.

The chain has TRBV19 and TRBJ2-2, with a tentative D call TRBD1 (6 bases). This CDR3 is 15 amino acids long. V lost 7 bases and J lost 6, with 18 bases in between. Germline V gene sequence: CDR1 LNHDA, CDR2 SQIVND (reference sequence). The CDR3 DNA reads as TGTGCCAGTAAGGTAGGGGGATCAGTTTCCGGGGAGCTGTTTTTT. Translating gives CASKVGGSVSGELFF.

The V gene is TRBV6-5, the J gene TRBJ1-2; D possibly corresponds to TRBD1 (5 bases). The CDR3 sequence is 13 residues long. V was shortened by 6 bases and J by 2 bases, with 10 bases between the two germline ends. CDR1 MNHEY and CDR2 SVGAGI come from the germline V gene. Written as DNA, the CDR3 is TGTGCCAGCAGAACACAGGAAAACTATGGCTACACCTTC. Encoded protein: CASRTQENYGYTF.

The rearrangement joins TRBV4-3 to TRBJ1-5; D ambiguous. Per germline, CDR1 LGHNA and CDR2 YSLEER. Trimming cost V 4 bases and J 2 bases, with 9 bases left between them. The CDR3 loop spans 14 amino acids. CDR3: CASSRTAGNQPQHF. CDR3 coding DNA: TGCGCCAGCAGCCGCACGGCGGGCAATCAGCCCCAGCATTTT.

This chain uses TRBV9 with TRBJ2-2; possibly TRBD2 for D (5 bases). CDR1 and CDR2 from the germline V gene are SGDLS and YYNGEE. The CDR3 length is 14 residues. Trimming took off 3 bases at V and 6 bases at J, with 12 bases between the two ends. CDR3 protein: CASSETSFPGELFF. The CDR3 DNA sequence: TGTGCCAGCAGCGAAACTAGTTTCCCCGGGGAGCTGTTTTTT.

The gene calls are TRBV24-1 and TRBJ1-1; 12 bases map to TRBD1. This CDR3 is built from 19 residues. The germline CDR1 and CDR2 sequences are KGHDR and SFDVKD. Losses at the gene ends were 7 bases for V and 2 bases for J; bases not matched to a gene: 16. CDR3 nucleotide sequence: TGTGCCACCAGGGGCGGGACAGGGGGCCTAGGGGAGCAAAACACTGAAGCTTTCTTT. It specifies CATRGGTGGLGEQNTEAFF.

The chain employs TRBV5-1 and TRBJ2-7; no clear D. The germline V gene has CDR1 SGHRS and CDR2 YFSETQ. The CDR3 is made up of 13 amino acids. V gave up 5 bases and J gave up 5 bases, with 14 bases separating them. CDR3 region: CASRETFMDEQYF. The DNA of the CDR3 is TGCGCCAGCAGGGAAACGTTCATGGACGAGCAGTACTTC.

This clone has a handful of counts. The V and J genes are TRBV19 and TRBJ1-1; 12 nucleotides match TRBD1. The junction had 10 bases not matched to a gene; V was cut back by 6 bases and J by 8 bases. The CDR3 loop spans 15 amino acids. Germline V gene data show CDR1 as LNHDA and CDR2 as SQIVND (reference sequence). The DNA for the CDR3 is TGTGCCAGTAGGACGGGACAGGGGGCCATATCGGAAGCTTTCTTT. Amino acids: CASRTGQGAISEAFF.